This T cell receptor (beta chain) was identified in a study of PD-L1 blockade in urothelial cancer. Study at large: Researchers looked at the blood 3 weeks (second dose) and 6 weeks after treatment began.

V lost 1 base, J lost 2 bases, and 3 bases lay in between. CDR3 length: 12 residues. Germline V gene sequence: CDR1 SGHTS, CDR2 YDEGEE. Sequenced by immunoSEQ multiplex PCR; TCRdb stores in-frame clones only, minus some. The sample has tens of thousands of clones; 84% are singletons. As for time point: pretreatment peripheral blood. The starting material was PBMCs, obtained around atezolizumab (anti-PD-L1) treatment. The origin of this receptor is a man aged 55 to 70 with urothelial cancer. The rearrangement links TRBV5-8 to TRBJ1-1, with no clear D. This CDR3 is CASSLSNTEAFF. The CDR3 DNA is TGTGCCAGCAGCTTGTCTAACACTGAAGCTTTCTTT.